This TCR beta chain was observed in a study of cytomegalovirus exposure and HLA in healthy donors. Healthy bone marrow donors made up the donors. Worth noting for this clone: As yet, its antigen is unknown.

General observations from the study: Immune exposure was documented only through CMV serostatus. Analysis was performed later, and it showed HLA-associated TCR beta chains to be more clonally expanded than equally common others. Further analysis was carried out later, and it showed several of the most significant clusters appearing linked to common viral pathogens.

Per germline, CDR1 MNHEY and CDR2 SVGAGI. V dropped 1 base and J dropped 9; count of bases not matched to a gene: 7. The CDR3 length is 15 residues. Vbeta (60) and Jbeta (13) primers were used in the PCR. Produced via immunoSEQ multiplex PCR; TCRdb's table is partial and in-frame only. Of approximately 110,000 clones in the sample, roughly 70% are singletons; the top ten hold approximately 11%. The sequence derives from a man aged 40-55 years in good health and CMV-seropositive. The gene calls are TRBV6-5 and TRBJ1-1; 11 positions match TRBD1. Sample: PBMCs. Here the CDR3 reads CASSYLSGTGGKAFF. The DNA for the CDR3 is TGTGCCAGCAGTTACTTATCGGGGACAGGGGGGAAAGCTTTCTTT.